The entry that follows covers one T cell receptor (beta chain) sequence. The antigen is not known. The germline CDR1 and CDR2 sequences are SGHTA and FQGNSA. V lost 1 base to trimming and J lost 0 bases; unmatched junction nucleotides: 2. The CDR3 runs 15 residues. PCR primers comprised 60 Vbeta and 13 Jbeta primers. TCRdb's copy holds only in-frame clones and misses some; the assay was immunoSEQ multiplex PCR. Here the sample spans fewer than 110,000 clones, around three quarters being singletons. This entry belongs to a study of cytomegalovirus exposure and HLA in healthy donors. General study findings and limits: Evidence from a later analysis indicated that most CMV-associated TCR beta chains looked HLA-restricted. When analyzed later, the rates of TCR association showed variation by HLA locus, with DRB1 the most and HLA-C the fewest.

The J gene is TRBJ2-5, the V gene TRBV7-2, with 7 bases that match TRBD1. Sequenced input: PBMCs. The receptor was isolated from a man aged 35 to 55 in good health and CMV-seronegative. The CDR3 bases are TGTGCCAGCAGCTTAGGGACAGGATACCAAGAGACCCAGTACTTC. Amino acid sequence: CASSLGTGYQETQYF.